One sample yielded the 27 T cell receptor beta chains listed below, sequenced in a study of OX40 agonist ivuxolimab in advanced cancers. Clones were sequenced by immunoSEQ multiplex PCR, and TCRdb holds only the in-frame ones, with some missing. The sample comprises tens of thousands of clones, around 91% of which are singletons, and 0.7% to 1% rests with the top ten. The material was CD4+ or CD8+ T cells sorted from blood, obtained in a trial of the OX40 agonist ivuxolimab. These receptors came from an adult with an advanced solid tumor such as melanoma, head and neck, liver or kidney cancer.

The V gene is TRBV30, the J gene TRBJ2-7, with 7 nucleotides matching TRBD2. J lost 4 bases, V lost 1 base, and 4 bases had no gene match. The CDR3 has 13 residues. Germline V gene sequence: CDR1 GTSNPN, CDR2 SVGIG (reference sequence). The CDR3: CAWSDSGVYEQYF. CDR3 nucleotide sequence: TGTGCCTGGAGTGACAGCGGGGTTTACGAGCAGTACTTC. Complete variable domain (other parts from reference TRBV30 and TRBJ2-7): SQTIHQWPATLVQPVGSPLSLECTVEGTSNPNLYWYRQAAGRGLQLLFYSVGIGQISSEVPQNLSASRPQDRQFILSSKKLLLSDSGFYLCAWSDSGVYEQYFGPGTRLTVT.

This chain connects TRBV4-3 to TRBJ2-5; D may be TRBD1 or TRBD2 (5 bases each). The J call may be incorrect, as the DNA end agrees better with TRBJ2-7. This CDR3 spans 16 amino acids. Germline assignment: CDR1 LGHNA and CDR2 YSLEER. CDR3: CASSQESYRGVYEQYF. For the CDR3, the DNA is TGCGCCAGCAGCCAAGAATCGTACAGAGGGGTCTACGAGCAGTACTTC.

The chain recombines TRBV5-8 with TRBJ2-7; a possible D gene is TRBD1 (5 bases). V lost 1 base and J 0 bases, leaving 11 bases between the germline ends. CDR1 is SGHTS and CDR2 is YDEGEE in the germline V gene. The CDR3 extends over 15 amino acids. The CDR3 loop is CASSLSGPPSYEQYF. The DNA for the CDR3 is TGTGCCAGCAGCTTGTCAGGGCCCCCCTCCTACGAGCAGTACTTC.

The chain is built from TRBV11-1 and TRBJ2-2, with a tentative D call TRBD2 (5 bases). V gave up 6 bases and J gave up 4 bases, with 9 bases separating them. This CDR3 has 13 residues. Germline lookup yields CDR1 SGHAT and CDR2 FQDESV (reference sequence). The CDR3 DNA follows: TGTGCCAGCAGGGTCCGGGGCACCGGGGAGCTGTTTTTT. Protein sequence: CASRVRGTGELFF. The entire variable domain, with the rest obtained from reference TRBV11-1 and TRBJ2-2, is as follows: EAEVAQSPRYKITEKSQAVAFWCDPISGHATLYWYRQILGQGPELLVQFQDESVVDDSQLPKDRFSAERLKGVDSTLKIQPAELGDSAMYLCASRVRGTGELFFGEGSRLTVL.

This sequence joins TRBV6-1 and TRBJ2-3; no definite D call. CDR3 length: 12 residues. Trimming took off 2 bases at V and 5 bases at J, with 5 bases between the two ends. The germline CDR1 and CDR2 sequences are MNHNS and SASEGT. CDR3 bases: TGTGCCAGCAGTGAACTCGGAGATACGCAGTATTTT. Its protein product is CASSELGDTQYF.

CDR3 sequence (DNA): TGTGCCAGTACCCCCTTAGCTAACTATGGCTACACCTTC. Translating it yields CASTPLANYGYTF. This chain connects TRBV19 to TRBJ1-2, with D hard to call. The CDR3 spans 13 residues. Trimming removed 7 bases at V and 0 bases at J, with 9 bases between. Germline lookup yields CDR1 LNHDA and CDR2 SQIVND (reference sequence).

This sequence joins TRBV5-1 and TRBJ2-7; TRBD1 matches at 9 bases. V shed 0 bases and J 4 bases; nucleotides not matched to a gene: 5. Germline V lookup: CDR1 SGHRS, CDR2 YFSETQ. The CDR3 totals 15 residues. The CDR3 loop reads CASSLGLDRGYEQYF. CDR3 bases: TGCGCCAGCAGCTTGGGGTTGGACAGGGGATACGAGCAGTACTTC.

The chain recombines TRBV29-1 with TRBJ1-6, with 7 bases that match TRBD1. Germline V gene data show CDR1 as SQVTM and CDR2 as ANQGSEA. Trimming at V came to 5 bases and at J to 6 bases, leaving 4 bases not matched to a gene. The CDR3 runs 13 residues. The CDR3 region has the DNA TGCAGCGTTTTGGGACAGCCTAATTCACCCCTCCACTTT. Protein product: CSVLGQPNSPLHF.

The rearrangement joins TRBV11-2 to TRBJ2-7; TRBD1 is a possible D gene (6 bases). Trimming cost V 3 bases and J 2 bases, with 11 bases left between them. CDR1 and CDR2 from the germline V gene are SGHAT and FQNNGV. This CDR3 is 14 amino acids long. The CDR3 protein is CASSFSQGPYEQYF. The CDR3 DNA follows: TGTGCCAGCAGCTTTTCACAGGGACCCTACGAGCAGTACTTC.

The chain carries TRBV7-3 and TRBJ2-4; 10 nucleotides match TRBD2. In germline, CDR1 is SGHTA, CDR2 FQGTGA. The ends lost 4 bases at V and 3 bases at J; junction bases unmatched: 12. The CDR3 is 18 amino acids. The CDR3 coding sequence is TGTGCCAGCAGCTATCTAGCGGGAGCAGCTACGGGCAAAAACATTCAGTACTTC. Translating it yields CASSYLAGAATGKNIQYF.

The rearrangement joins TRBV6-6 to TRBJ2-7; TRBD1 aligns across 12 bases. Germline loops: CDR1 MNHNY, CDR2 SVGAGI (reference sequence). V was clipped by 6 bases and J by 7 bases; unmatched bases: 10. This CDR3 is built from 15 residues. The CDR3: CASRQPGQGAREQYF. CDR3 in DNA: TGTGCCAGCAGGCAGCCGGGACAGGGGGCGCGGGAGCAGTACTTC.

The V and J genes are TRBV14 and TRBJ1-1; D gene unclear. Trimming pared 4 bases from V and 4 bases from J, leaving 16 bases between. This CDR3 contains 15 residues. In germline, CDR1 is SGHDN, CDR2 FVKESK. The chain's CDR3 is CASSPNLGVGTEAFF. CDR3 nucleotide sequence: TGTGCCAGCAGCCCCAATCTCGGGGTTGGCACTGAAGCTTTCTTT.

CDR3 residues: CASSQELTGPEKLFF. The CDR3 nucleotides read TGTGCCAGCAGCCAAGAACTTACAGGGCCCGAAAAACTGTTTTTT. This rearrangement joins TRBV4-2 to TRBJ1-4; possibly TRBD1 for D (6 bases). The CDR3 totals 15 residues. Germline CDR1 is LGHNA and CDR2 is YNFKEQ. Between the trimmed V and J ends, which lost 0 bases and 8 bases, there was a span of 13 bases.

About this clone: The junction departs from the called germline gene at one end, perhaps through a read error. This CDR3 is also generated by other DNA sequences in the sample. The CDR3 protein is CASSSTQGLGANVLTF. DNA for the CDR3: TGTGCCAGCAGTTCCACTCAAGGGCTCGGGGCCAATGTCCTGACTTTC. The V gene is TRBV6-5, the J gene TRBJ2-6; D tentatively fits TRBD1 or TRBD2 (5 bases each). Germline values: CDR1 MNHEY, CDR2 SVGAGI. This CDR3 spans 16 amino acids.

The V gene is TRBV12-5, the J gene TRBJ2-6; D unresolved. Germline V gene data show CDR1 as LGHNT and CDR2 as FRNRAP. V lost 5 bases to trimming and J lost 0 bases, with 11 bases between them. The CDR3 spans 16 residues. CDR3 nucleotide sequence: TGTGCTAGTGGTCCCGGCTTGGGCTCTGGGGCCAACGTCCTGACTTTC. It codes for CASGPGLGSGANVLTF.

The chain carries TRBV7-2 and TRBJ1-4, with 10 bases that match TRBD1. With 5 bases clipped from V and 3 bases from J, the junction kept 3 bases outside the gene matches. This CDR3 has 15 amino acids. Per germline, CDR1 SGHTA and CDR2 FQGNSA. This CDR3 reads CASSPGTGANEKLFF. The DNA for the CDR3 is TGTGCCAGCAGCCCAGGGACAGGGGCTAATGAAAAACTGTTTTTT.

The V call is TRBV18, the J call TRBJ1-1; possible D gene TRBD1, 6 bases. The CDR3 is 12 residues long. Trimming cost V 3 bases and J 6 bases, with 8 bases left between them. The germline V gene has CDR1 KGHSH and CDR2 LQKENI. The CDR3 here is CASSPGAAEAFF. As DNA, the CDR3 is TGTGCCAGCTCACCGGGGGCGGCTGAAGCTTTCTTT.

A single count supports this clone. The chain is built from TRBV18 and TRBJ1-4, with unresolved D. V was trimmed by 4 bases and J by 3 bases, leaving 12 bases between them. The CDR3 consists of 15 residues. Germline V lookup: CDR1 KGHSH, CDR2 LQKENI. This chain's CDR3 is CASSRREPPNEKLFF. CDR3 sequence (DNA): TGTGCCAGCTCACGTCGGGAACCCCCTAATGAAAAACTGTTTTTT.

The chain couples TRBV5-4 to TRBJ2-1; 10 bases align to TRBD2. The J segment lost 13 bases and the V segment lost 4 bases, leaving 11 bases of the junction unmatched. The CDR3 covers 14 residues. Per germline, CDR1 SGHNT and CDR2 YYREEE (reference sequence). The CDR3 is CASSPGLAGVVQFF. DNA for the CDR3: TGTGCCAGCAGCCCGGGGCTAGCGGGAGTTGTTCAGTTCTTC.

The chain links TRBV5-1 to TRBJ2-3; either TRBD1 or TRBD2 may supply D (5 bases each). The V and J ends lost 4 bases and 0 bases respectively, with 18 bases between them. Germline V gene sequence: CDR1 SGHRS, CDR2 YFSETQ. The CDR3 totals 17 residues. CDR3 DNA: TGCGCCAGCAGCCCCGTTTACAGGCTAGCTAGCACAGATACGCAGTATTTT. Translation: CASSPVYRLASTDTQYF. Full variable domain (remainder filled in from reference TRBV5-1 and TRBJ2-3): KAGVTQTPRYLIKTRGQQVTLSCSPISGHRSVSWYQQTPGQGLQFLFEYFSETQRNKGNFPGRFSGRQFSNSRSEMNVSTLELGDSALYLCASSPVYRLASTDTQYFGPGTRLTVL.

This clone has just a few counts. This chain connects TRBV4-3 to TRBJ1-4, with unresolved D. Germline V gene sequence: CDR1 LGHNA, CDR2 YSLEER. Trimming removed 0 bases from V and 4 bases from J, with 9 bases in between. The CDR3 sequence is 15 residues long. The CDR3 region has the DNA TGCGCCAGCAGCCAAGAGAGAGAGAGTAATGAAAAACTGTTTTTT. It yields the protein CASSQERESNEKLFF.

The chain joins TRBV19 to TRBJ2-3; perhaps TRBD2 as D (7 bases). This CDR3 is built from 15 residues. Germline CDR1 is LNHDA and CDR2 is SQIVND (reference sequence). V was cut by 7 bases and J by 5 bases, with 19 bases left in between. CDR3 DNA: TGTGCCAGTATGGGGGTTGGGGGGGCCGGAGATACGCAGTATTTT. Its translation is CASMGVGGAGDTQYF.

This rearrangement joins TRBV9 to TRBJ2-7; D not resolved. CDR1 is SGDLS and CDR2 is YYNGEE in the germline V gene. There are 14 residues in the CDR3. Trimming pared 3 bases from V and 6 bases from J, leaving 16 bases between. The CDR3 DNA reads TGTGCCAGCAGCGCGAGTGGACCCTCCCTCGAGCAGTACTTC. It specifies CASSASGPSLEQYF.

This clone has only one observation. V gene TRBV12-5 combines with J gene TRBJ1-2; D is uncertain. V was trimmed by 0 bases and J by 3 bases, leaving 11 bases between them. The germline CDR1 and CDR2 sequences are LGHNT and FRNRAP. The CDR3 totals 15 residues. The CDR3 is CASGLVIGSDYGYTF. CDR3 bases: TGTGCTAGTGGTTTGGTAATCGGCAGCGACTATGGCTACACCTTC.

V is TRBV14 and J is TRBJ1-2, with TRBD1 identical over 7 bases. CDR1 and CDR2 (germline): SGHDN, FVKESK. The ends lost 6 bases at V and 8 bases at J; junction bases unmatched: 9. The CDR3 contains 13 residues. The CDR3 coding sequence is TGTGCCAGCAGTCTACAGGGGTCAGGCGGCTACACCTTC. Amino acids: CASSLQGSGGYTF.

The V call is TRBV7-3, the J call TRBJ2-5; 13 nucleotides agree with TRBD2. V trimming: 1 base; J trimming: 4 bases; junction bases outside the gene matches: 0. This CDR3 region has 15 residues. Germline V CDR1 and CDR2: SGHTA, FQGTGA. The CDR3 sequence is CASSLRTSGGETQYF. CDR3 DNA: TGTGCCAGCAGCTTAAGGACTAGCGGGGGAGAGACCCAGTACTTC.

The chain couples TRBV7-2 to TRBJ2-7; 10 bases line up with TRBD2. The CDR3 has 15 amino acids. Losses at the gene ends were 5 bases for V and 0 bases for J; bases not matched to a gene: 4. Per germline, CDR1 SGHTA and CDR2 FQGNSA. CDR3 residues: CASSRAGGSSYEQYF. For the CDR3, the DNA is TGTGCCAGCAGCCGAGCGGGAGGGAGCTCCTACGAGCAGTACTTC.